These 18 T cell receptor beta chains originate from one sample sequenced in a study of CD8 T cells in ankylosing spondylitis. Each CDR3 protein gets one entry after TCRdb re-called the 5' RACE reads with MiXCR. Among 150,000 to 200,000 distinct CDR3 sequences listed, about a third were seen once. Sample: synovial fluid, either unsorted or a sorted T cell fraction (not recorded which). Receptor source: a male donor with ankylosing spondylitis.

A few counts support this clonotype. V is TRBV11-2 and J is TRBJ2-1; D is ambiguous. The CDR3 extends over 13 amino acids. The germline V gene encodes CDR1 SGHAT and CDR2 FQNNGV. The ends were cut back, 2 bases at V and 6 bases at J, with 8 bases in the middle. CDR3 coding DNA: TGTGCCAGCAGCTTAATTTCCACCAATGAGCAGTTCTTC. The encoded protein is CASSLISTNEQFF.

The rearrangement joins TRBV20-1 to TRBJ1-4, with no clear D. V lost 6 bases and J 4 bases, leaving 9 bases between the germline ends. Germline-derived CDR1 and CDR2 are DFQATT and SNEGSKA (reference sequence). This CDR3 contains 12 residues. CDR3 loop: CSALGGNEKLFF. In nucleotides, the CDR3 is TGCAGTGCCCTGGGCGGTAATGAAAAACTGTTTTTT.

The J gene is TRBJ1-3, the V gene TRBV12-3 or TRBV12-4; the D is unclear. Trimming shortened V by 8 bases and J by 0 bases, and 8 bases separated the two germline ends. The CDR3 covers 13 residues. The CDR3 region is CASGDSSGNTIYF. The CDR3 DNA reads TGTGCCAGCGGTGACTCCTCTGGAAACACCATATATTTT.

The chain employs TRBV12-3 or TRBV12-4 and TRBJ1-4, with 10 positions matching TRBD1. The CDR3 totals 17 residues. Germline trimming cut 6 bases from V and 8 bases from J; bases unmatched to any gene: 15. The CDR3 reads CASRRGQGKAVGEKLFF. CDR3 bases: TGTGCCAGCAGGAGGGGACAGGGGAAAGCCGTGGGCGAAAAACTGTTTTTT.

This clonotype was seen ten or more times. This chain joins TRBV7-2 and TRBJ2-5; D possibly uses TRBD1 or TRBD2 (6 bases each). V was clipped by 1 base and J by 3 bases, with 12 bases between them. The CDR3 sequence is 15 residues long. Germline V lookup: CDR1 SGHTA, CDR2 FQGNSA. CDR3 sequence (DNA): TGTGCCAGCAGCTTAGTCGGGGGCGGGAAAGAGACCCAGTACTTC. Amino acids: CASSLVGGGKETQYF.

This chain connects TRBV7-8 to TRBJ1-1; D is unclear. CDR1 and CDR2 (germline): SGHVS, FQNEAQ. This CDR3 spans 13 amino acids. V was cut by 4 bases and J by 1 base, with 7 bases left in between. The chain's CDR3 is CASSSRQNTEAFF. The CDR3 DNA follows: TGTGCCAGCAGCTCCAGACAGAACACTGAAGCTTTCTTT.

This clonotype was recorded a few times. J is TRBJ1-2 and V is TRBV20-1, with D perhaps matching TRBD1 (5 bases). CDR1 and CDR2 (germline): DFQATT, SNEGSKA (reference sequence). V dropped 3 bases and J dropped 0 bases, with 11 bases sitting between them. The CDR3 totals 14 residues. The CDR3 bases are TGCAGTGCTAGTGGGGACGGACCTAACTATGGCTACACCTTC. It is translated as CSASGDGPNYGYTF.

This clonotype has more than one count but fewer than ten. V and J are TRBV12-3 or TRBV12-4 and TRBJ1-1, with D unresolved. V lost 4 bases and J lost 9, with 9 bases in between. The length of the CDR3 is 11 residues. DNA of the CDR3: TGTGCCAGCAGTTCAACCACCCAAGCTTTCTTT. This sequence encodes CASSSTTQAFF.

V is TRBV7-2 and J is TRBJ2-1, with 9 bases aligning to TRBD1. V trimming: 2 bases; J trimming: 5 bases; junction bases outside the gene matches: 10. This CDR3 has 17 residues. CDR1 is SGHTA, CDR2 FQGNSA, per germline. The CDR3 is CASSLSGTGRANNEQFF. As DNA, the CDR3 is TGTGCCAGCAGCTTATCCGGGACAGGGCGGGCCAACAATGAGCAGTTCTTC. Full variable domain (missing parts from reference TRBV7-2 and TRBJ2-1): GAGVSQSPSNKVTEKGKDVELRCDPISGHTALYWYRQSLGQGLEFLIYFQGNSAPDKSGLPSDRFSAERTGGSVSTLTIQRTQQEDSAVYLCASSLSGTGRANNEQFFGPGTRLTVL.

The DNA for the CDR3 is TGCAGTGCTAAAGGACAGGAGTATAGCAATCAGCCCCAGCATTTT. Its translation: CSAKGQEYSNQPQHF. The chain employs TRBV20-1 and TRBJ1-5; the match to TRBD1 covers 7 bases. The CDR3 length is 15 residues. CDR1 and CDR2 (germline): DFQATT, SNEGSKA (reference sequence). V was clipped by 4 bases and J by 0 bases; unmatched bases: 6.

This clonotype was detected a few times. The chain uses TRBV20-1 and TRBJ2-5; D is possibly TRBD2 (5 bases). The CDR3 is made up of 14 amino acids. In germline, CDR1 is DFQATT, CDR2 SNEGSKA (reference sequence). The V and J ends lost 1 base and 5 bases respectively, with 14 bases between them. The CDR3 coding sequence is TGCAGTGCTAGAGGAAGGTTTAGGGAGGAGACCCAGTACTTC. Protein: CSARGRFREETQYF.

The V and J genes are TRBV30 and TRBJ2-7; tentatively, D is TRBD1 (6 bases). This CDR3 comprises 11 residues. V lost 5 bases, J lost 4 bases, and 9 bases lay in between. Germline CDR1 and CDR2: GTSNPN and SVGIG (reference sequence). In DNA, the CDR3 is TGTGCCTGGGCAGGGGCGTACGAGCAGTACTTC. Amino acids: CAWAGAYEQYF.

The chain carries TRBV5-1 and TRBJ2-7; 7 bases line up with TRBD2. The CDR3 covers 15 residues. The V and J ends lost 0 bases and 7 bases, in that order; junction bases with no gene match: 10. Germline V gene lookup returns CDR1 SGHRS and CDR2 YFSETQ. The chain's CDR3 is CASSLVLADLGEQYF. CDR3 DNA: TGCGCCAGCAGCTTGGTGCTAGCGGACTTGGGGGAGCAGTACTTC. Full variable domain (missing parts from reference TRBV5-1 and TRBJ2-7): KAGVTQTPRYLIKTRGQQVTLSCSPISGHRSVSWYQQTPGQGLQFLFEYFSETQRNKGNFPGRFSGRQFSNSRSEMNVSTLELGDSALYLCASSLVLADLGEQYFGPGTRLTVT.

The rearrangement uses TRBV6-5 and TRBJ2-7; TRBD1 is a possible D gene (6 bases). Germline assignment: CDR1 MNHEY and CDR2 SVGAGI. The CDR3 covers 14 residues. The ends were cut back, 3 bases at V and 6 bases at J, with 15 bases in the middle. The CDR3 spells CASSYHDRLGEQYF. DNA for the CDR3: TGTGCCAGCAGTTATCACGACAGGCTTGGCGAGCAGTACTTC.

The chain is built from TRBV29-1 and TRBJ2-1; 7 bases are shared with TRBD2. The CDR3 runs 14 residues. Germline trimming cut 4 bases from V and 4 bases from J; bases unmatched to any gene: 7. Germline values: CDR1 SQVTM, CDR2 ANQGSEA. The CDR3 sequence is CSVGLGLVYNEQFF. CDR3 bases: TGCAGCGTTGGACTTGGACTAGTATACAATGAGCAGTTCTTC.

This clonotype was recorded at least ten times. This sequence joins TRBV29-1 and TRBJ2-3, with TRBD1 identical over 7 bases. Germline CDR1 and CDR2: SQVTM and ANQGSEA. This CDR3 region has 15 residues. V lost 6 bases, J lost 4 bases, and 13 bases stayed unmatched. CDR3 sequence reads: CSVIRDSNSPDTQYF. CDR3 sequence (DNA): TGCAGCGTGATCCGGGACAGCAATAGTCCAGATACGCAGTATTTT.

Ten or more counts support this clonotype. The chain couples TRBV6-5 to TRBJ1-2, with a tentative D call TRBD1 (5 bases). Looked up from germline, CDR1 is MNHEY and CDR2 is SVGAGI. V was clipped by 0 bases and J by 2 bases, with 10 bases between them. The CDR3 runs 15 residues. As DNA, the CDR3 is TGTGCCAGCAGTTACTCGAAGGAGGGGAACTATGGCTACACCTTC. Amino acid sequence: CASSYSKEGNYGYTF.

This clonotype was detected only a few times. The chain recombines TRBV7-2 with TRBJ2-3; weak D call: TRBD2 (5 bases). Between the trimmed V and J ends, which lost 3 bases and 4 bases, there was a span of 11 bases. The CDR3 is 14 residues long. Germline V gene sequence: CDR1 SGHTA, CDR2 FQGNSA. In DNA form, the CDR3 reads TGTGCCAGCAGCTTCCTAGCAGGAGCAGATACGCAGTATTTT. Translated, it gives CASSFLAGADTQYF.